The table lists the clone carrying this T cell receptor (beta chain) with many counts. One entry per CDR3 protein results from TCRdb running MiXCR on the 5' RACE reads. Seen here are a few hundred thousand distinct CDR3 sequences, roughly 20% observed once, and the top ten hold 9% to 15%. The sample belongs to a study of identical twins. The CDR3 is 16 residues long. V lost 1 base, J lost 3 bases, and 2 bases stayed unmatched. The clonotype was recovered from a man in his fifties in good health. The chain links TRBV12-3 or TRBV12-4 to TRBJ2-3, with 12 bases that match TRBD2. Sequenced sample: naive T cells sorted from blood. In nucleotides, the CDR3 is TGTGCCAGCAGTTTAGGGACTAGCGGGATAACAGATACGCAGTATTTT. Residues: CASSLGTSGITDTQYF.